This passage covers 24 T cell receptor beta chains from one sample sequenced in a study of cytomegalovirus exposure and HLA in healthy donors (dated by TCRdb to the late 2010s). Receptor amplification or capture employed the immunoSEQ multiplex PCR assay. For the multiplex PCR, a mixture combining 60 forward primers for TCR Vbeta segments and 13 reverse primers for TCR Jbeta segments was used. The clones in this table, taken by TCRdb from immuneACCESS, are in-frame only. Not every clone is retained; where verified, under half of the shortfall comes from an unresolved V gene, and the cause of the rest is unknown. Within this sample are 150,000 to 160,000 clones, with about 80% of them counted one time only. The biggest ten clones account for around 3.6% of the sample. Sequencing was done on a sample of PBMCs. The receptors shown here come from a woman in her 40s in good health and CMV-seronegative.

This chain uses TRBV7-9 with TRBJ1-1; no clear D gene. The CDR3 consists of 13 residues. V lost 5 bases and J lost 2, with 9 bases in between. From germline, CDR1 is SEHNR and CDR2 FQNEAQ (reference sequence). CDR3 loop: CASSQVRNTEAFF. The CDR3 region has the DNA TGTGCCAGCAGCCAGGTTAGAAACACTGAAGCTTTCTTT. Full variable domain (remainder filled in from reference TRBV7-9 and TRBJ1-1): DTGVSQNPRHKITKRGQNVTFRCDPISEHNRLYWYRQTLGQGPEFLTYFQNEAQLEKSRLLSDRFSAERPKGSFSTLEIQRTEQGDSAMYLCASSQVRNTEAFFGQGTRLTVV.

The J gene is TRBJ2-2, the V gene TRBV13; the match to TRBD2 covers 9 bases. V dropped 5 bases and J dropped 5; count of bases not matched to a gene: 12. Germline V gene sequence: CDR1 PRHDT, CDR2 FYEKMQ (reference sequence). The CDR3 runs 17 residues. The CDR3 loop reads CASSPAGREGLTGELFF. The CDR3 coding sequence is TGTGCCAGCAGCCCGGCCGGGCGGGAGGGCCTGACCGGGGAGCTGTTTTTT. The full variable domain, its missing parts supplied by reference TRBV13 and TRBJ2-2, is AAGVIQSPRHLIKEKRETATLKCYPIPRHDTVYWYQQGPGQDPQFLISFYEKMQSDKGSIPDRFSAQQFSDYHSELNMSSLELGDSALYFCASSPAGREGLTGELFFGEGSRLTVL.

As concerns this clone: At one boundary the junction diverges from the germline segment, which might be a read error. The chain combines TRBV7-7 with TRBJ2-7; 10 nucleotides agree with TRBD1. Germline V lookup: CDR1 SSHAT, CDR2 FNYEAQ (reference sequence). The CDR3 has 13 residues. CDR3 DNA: TGTGCTAGCAGCTCGGACAGGGGGAACGAGCAGTACTTC. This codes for CASSSDRGNEQYF.

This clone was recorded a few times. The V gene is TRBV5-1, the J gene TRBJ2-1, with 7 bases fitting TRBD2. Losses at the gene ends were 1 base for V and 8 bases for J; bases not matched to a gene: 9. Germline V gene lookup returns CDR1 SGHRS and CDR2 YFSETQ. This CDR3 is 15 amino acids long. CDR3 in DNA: TGCGCCAGCAGCTTGCCCCCACCGGGGAGGGATGAGCAGTTCTTC. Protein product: CASSLPPPGRDEQFF.

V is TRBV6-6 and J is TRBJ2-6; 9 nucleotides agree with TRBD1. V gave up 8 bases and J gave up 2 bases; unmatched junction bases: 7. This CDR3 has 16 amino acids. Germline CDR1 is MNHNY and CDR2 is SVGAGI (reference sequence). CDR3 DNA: TGTGCCAGCTTACAGGGGGCTACCGCTGGGGCCAACGTCCTGACTTTC. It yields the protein CASLQGATAGANVLTF.

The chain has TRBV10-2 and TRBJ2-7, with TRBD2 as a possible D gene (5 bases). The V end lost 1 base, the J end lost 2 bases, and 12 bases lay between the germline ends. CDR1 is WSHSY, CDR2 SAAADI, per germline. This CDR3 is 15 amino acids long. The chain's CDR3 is CASSEFSGTTYEQYF. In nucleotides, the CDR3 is TGCGCCAGCAGTGAGTTCAGCGGTACAACCTACGAGCAGTACTTC.

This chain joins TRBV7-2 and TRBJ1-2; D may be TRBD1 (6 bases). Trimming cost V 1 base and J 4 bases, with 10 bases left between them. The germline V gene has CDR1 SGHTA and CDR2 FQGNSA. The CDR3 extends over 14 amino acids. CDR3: CASSLGDTVYGYTF. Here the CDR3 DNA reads TGTGCCAGCAGCTTAGGGGACACGGTCTATGGCTACACCTTC.

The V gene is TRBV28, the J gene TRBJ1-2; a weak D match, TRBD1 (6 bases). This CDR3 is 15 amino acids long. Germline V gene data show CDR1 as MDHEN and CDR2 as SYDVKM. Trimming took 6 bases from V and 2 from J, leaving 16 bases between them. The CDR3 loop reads CASSLLTGTNYGYTF. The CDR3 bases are TGTGCCAGCAGCCTACTGACAGGAACAAACTATGGCTACACCTTC.

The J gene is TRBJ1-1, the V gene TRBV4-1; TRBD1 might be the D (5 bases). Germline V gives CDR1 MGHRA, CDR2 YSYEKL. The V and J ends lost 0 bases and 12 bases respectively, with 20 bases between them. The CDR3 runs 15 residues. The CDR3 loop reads CASSQDSGGGSRTFF. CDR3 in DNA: TGCGCCAGCAGCCAAGATAGCGGGGGTGGGTCGAGAACTTTCTTT.

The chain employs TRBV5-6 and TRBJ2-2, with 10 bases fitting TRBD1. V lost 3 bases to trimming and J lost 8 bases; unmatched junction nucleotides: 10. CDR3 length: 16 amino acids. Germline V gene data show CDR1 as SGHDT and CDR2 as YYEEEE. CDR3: CASSSGQGPPGGELFF. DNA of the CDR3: TGTGCCAGCAGCTCGGGACAGGGGCCTCCAGGGGGGGAGCTGTTTTTT. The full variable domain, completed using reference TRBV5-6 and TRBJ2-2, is DAGVTQSPTHLIKTRGQQVTLRCSPKSGHDTVSWYQQALGQGPQFIFQYYEEEERQRGNFPDRFSGHQFPNYSSELNVNALLLGDSALYLCASSSGQGPPGGELFFGEGSRLTVL.

CDR3 sequence (DNA): TGTGCCATCAGTGCGGGGGAAGCGTCTAACGAGCAGTACTTC. Its protein product is CAISAGEASNEQYF. The V and J genes are TRBV10-3 and TRBJ2-7, with a weak D call TRBD2 (6 bases). Trimming pared 4 bases from V and 5 bases from J, leaving 15 bases between. Germline V gene lookup returns CDR1 ENHRY and CDR2 SYGVKD. This CDR3 contains 14 residues.

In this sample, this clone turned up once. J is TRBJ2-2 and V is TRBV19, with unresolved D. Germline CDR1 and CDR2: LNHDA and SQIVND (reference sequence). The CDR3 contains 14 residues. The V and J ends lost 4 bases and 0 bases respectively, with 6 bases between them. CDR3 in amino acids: CASSRTTNTGELFF. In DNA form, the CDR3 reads TGTGCCAGTAGTAGAACTACGAACACCGGGGAGCTGTTTTTT.

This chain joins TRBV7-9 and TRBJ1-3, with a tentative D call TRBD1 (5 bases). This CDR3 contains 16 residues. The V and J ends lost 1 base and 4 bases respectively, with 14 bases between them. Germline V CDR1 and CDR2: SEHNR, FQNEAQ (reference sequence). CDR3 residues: CASSLGPGVDGNTIYF. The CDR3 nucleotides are TGTGCCAGCAGCTTAGGTCCGGGGGTGGACGGAAACACCATATATTTT.

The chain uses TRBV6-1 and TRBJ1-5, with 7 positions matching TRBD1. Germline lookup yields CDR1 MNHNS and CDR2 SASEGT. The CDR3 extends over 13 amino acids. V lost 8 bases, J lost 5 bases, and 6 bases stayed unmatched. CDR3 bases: TGTGCCAGCTCCCCAGGGGGGTATCAGCCCCAGCATTTT. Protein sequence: CASSPGGYQPQHF.

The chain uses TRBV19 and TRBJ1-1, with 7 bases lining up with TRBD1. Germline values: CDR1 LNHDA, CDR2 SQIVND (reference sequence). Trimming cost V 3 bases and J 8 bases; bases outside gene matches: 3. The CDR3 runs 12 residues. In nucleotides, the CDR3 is TGTGCCAGTAGTATCTGGACAGGAGAAGCTTTCTTT. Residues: CASSIWTGEAFF.

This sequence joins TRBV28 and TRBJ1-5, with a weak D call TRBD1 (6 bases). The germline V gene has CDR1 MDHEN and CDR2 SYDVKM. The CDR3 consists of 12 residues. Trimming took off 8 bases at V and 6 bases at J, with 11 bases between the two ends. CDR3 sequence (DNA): TGTGCCAGCTCGCAGGGGTTTCAGCCCCAGCATTTT. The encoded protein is CASSQGFQPQHF.

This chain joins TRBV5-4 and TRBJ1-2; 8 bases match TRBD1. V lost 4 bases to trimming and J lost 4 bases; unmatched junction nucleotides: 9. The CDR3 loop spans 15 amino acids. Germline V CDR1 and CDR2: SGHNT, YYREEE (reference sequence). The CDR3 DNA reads TGTGCCAGCAGCAGGGGGACAGGAGTACTCTATGGCTACACCTTC. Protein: CASSRGTGVLYGYTF.

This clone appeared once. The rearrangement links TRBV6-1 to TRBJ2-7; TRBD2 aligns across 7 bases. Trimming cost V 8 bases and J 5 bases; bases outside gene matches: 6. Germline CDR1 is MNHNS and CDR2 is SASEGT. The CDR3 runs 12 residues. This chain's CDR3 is CASGRGGDEQYF. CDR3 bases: TGTGCCAGCGGGAGGGGCGGGGACGAGCAGTACTTC.

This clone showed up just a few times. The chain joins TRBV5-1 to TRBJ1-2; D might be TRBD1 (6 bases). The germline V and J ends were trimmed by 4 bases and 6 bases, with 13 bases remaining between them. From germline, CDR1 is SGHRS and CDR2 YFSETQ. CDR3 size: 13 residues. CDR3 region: CASSPDRPNGYTF. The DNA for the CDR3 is TGCGCCAGCAGCCCCGACAGGCCAAATGGCTACACCTTC.

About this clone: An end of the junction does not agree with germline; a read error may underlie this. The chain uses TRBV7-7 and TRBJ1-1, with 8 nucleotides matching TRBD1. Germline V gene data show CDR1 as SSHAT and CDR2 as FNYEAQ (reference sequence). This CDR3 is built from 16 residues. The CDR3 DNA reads TGTGCTAGCAGCTCAAAAAGGGACAGGACGCATTTTGAAGCTTTCTTT. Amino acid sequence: CASSSKRDRTHFEAFF.

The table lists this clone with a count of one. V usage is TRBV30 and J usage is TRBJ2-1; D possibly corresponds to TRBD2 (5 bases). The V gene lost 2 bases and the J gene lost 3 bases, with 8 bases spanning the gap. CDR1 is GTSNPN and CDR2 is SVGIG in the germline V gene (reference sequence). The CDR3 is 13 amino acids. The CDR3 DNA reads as TGTGCCTGGAGTAGACTAATCTACAATGAGCAGTTCTTC. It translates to CAWSRLIYNEQFF.

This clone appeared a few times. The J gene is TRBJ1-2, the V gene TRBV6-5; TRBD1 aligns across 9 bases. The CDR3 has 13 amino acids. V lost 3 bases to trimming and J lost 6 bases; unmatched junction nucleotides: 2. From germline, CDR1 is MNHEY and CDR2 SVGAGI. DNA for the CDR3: TGTGCCAGCAGTTATACAGGGGGCAATGGCTACACCTTC. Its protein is CASSYTGGNGYTF.

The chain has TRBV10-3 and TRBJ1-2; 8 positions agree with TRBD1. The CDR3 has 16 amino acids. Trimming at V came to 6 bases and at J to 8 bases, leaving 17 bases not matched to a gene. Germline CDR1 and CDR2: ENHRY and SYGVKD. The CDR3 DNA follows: TGTGCCATCAGCCTGACAGGGGCGAACGACCCCTTGGGCTACACCTTC. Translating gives CAISLTGANDPLGYTF.

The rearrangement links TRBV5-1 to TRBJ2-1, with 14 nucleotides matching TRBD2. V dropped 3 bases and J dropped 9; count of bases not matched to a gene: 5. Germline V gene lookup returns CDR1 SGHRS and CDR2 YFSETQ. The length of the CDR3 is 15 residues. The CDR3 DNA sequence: TGCGCCAGCAGCTCAGGGACTAGCGGGGGCGGTGAGCAGTTCTTC. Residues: CASSSGTSGGGEQFF.